These 30 T cell receptor beta chains were all obtained from the same sample, sequenced in a study of blood T cell repertoires in COVID-19. Profiled with immunoSEQ multiplex PCR; TCRdb holds only in-frame clones, not every one. The table records about 240,000 clones, around nine tenths of them present only once. Sequencing was carried out using peripheral blood. Every receptor here comes from a woman aged 70 to 79 with active or convalescent COVID-19.

The rearrangement uses TRBV5-1 and TRBJ1-1; 7 nucleotides align to TRBD1. The CDR3 is made up of 16 amino acids. Trimming cost V 0 bases and J 6 bases; bases outside gene matches: 11. CDR1 is SGHRS, CDR2 YFSETQ, per germline. The CDR3 DNA is TGCGCCAGCAGCTTGGGAGGTTTTGGCGGGACAGCTGAAGCTTTCTTT. It translates to CASSLGGFGGTAEAFF.

The chain couples TRBV7-3 to TRBJ2-1, with TRBD2 as a possible D gene (5 bases). Trimming shortened V by 5 bases and J by 7 bases, and 15 bases separated the two germline ends. Germline V CDR1 and CDR2: SGHTA, FQGTGA. The CDR3 spans 14 residues. CDR3 region: CASSQLGSGNEQFF. Written as DNA, the CDR3 is TGTGCCAGCAGCCAACTAGGAAGTGGGAATGAGCAGTTCTTC.

The chain links TRBV6-2 or TRBV6-3 to TRBJ1-4; possibly TRBD1 for D (6 bases). Germline values: CDR1 MNHEY, CDR2 SVGEGT. The CDR3 length is 14 residues. V was clipped by 6 bases and J by 5 bases, with 13 bases between them. CDR3: CASSARDKNEKLFF. The CDR3 DNA sequence: TGTGCCAGCAGCGCCCGGGACAAGAATGAAAAACTGTTTTTT.

V is TRBV7-9 and J is TRBJ2-1, with TRBD2 identical over 8 bases. CDR3 length: 14 residues. V shed 7 bases and J 7 bases; nucleotides not matched to a gene: 9. CDR1 is SEHNR, CDR2 FQNEAQ, per germline (reference sequence). For the CDR3, the DNA is TGTGCCAGCACGGTGGCGGGGGGAGTTAATGAGCAGTTCTTC. Its translation: CASTVAGGVNEQFF.

The chain links TRBV9 to TRBJ1-2; 8 positions match TRBD1. Germline CDR1 and CDR2: SGDLS and YYNGEE. The V gene end was trimmed by 4 bases and the J gene end by 5 bases; junction bases not matched to a gene: 10. The CDR3 has 15 amino acids. The CDR3 protein is CASSTTDRVRYGYTF. CDR3 bases: TGTGCCAGCAGCACCACGGACAGGGTGAGGTATGGCTACACCTTC.

This clone was recorded only once. This chain connects TRBV7-9 to TRBJ1-2; D remains unclear. This CDR3 is built from 12 residues. CDR1 is SEHNR, CDR2 FQNEAQ, per germline (reference sequence). Trimming took off 5 bases at V and 3 bases at J, with 7 bases between the two ends. CDR3 sequence (DNA): TGTGCCAGCAGCACCACGGACTATGGCTACACCTTC. Translated: CASSTTDYGYTF.

The chain combines TRBV4-1 with TRBJ1-3; no clear D. This CDR3 has 15 amino acids. Germline V CDR1 and CDR2: MGHRA, YSYEKL. V gave up 1 base and J gave up 3 bases, with 10 bases separating them. The CDR3 bases are TGCGCCAGCAGCCAAGGGTGGGGAGGTGGAAACACCATATATTTT. This translates into CASSQGWGGGNTIYF.

V is TRBV19 and J is TRBJ1-6; no firm D call. The V end lost 8 bases, the J end lost 6 bases, and 8 bases lay between the germline ends. The CDR3 is 12 residues long. Germline V gene data show CDR1 as LNHDA and CDR2 as SQIVND (reference sequence). The CDR3 is CASDTANSPLHF. The DNA for the CDR3 is TGTGCCAGTGACACTGCTAATTCACCCCTCCACTTT. Full variable domain (missing parts from reference TRBV19 and TRBJ1-6): DGGITQSPKYLFRKEGQNVTLSCEQNLNHDAMYWYRQDPGQGLRLIYYSQIVNDFQKGDIAEGYSVSREKKESFPLTVTSAQKNPTAFYLCASDTANSPLHFGNGTRLTVT.

This clone was observed a handful of times. The chain uses TRBV7-2 and TRBJ1-2; D gene uncertain. CDR1 is SGHTA, CDR2 FQGNSA, per germline. V was shortened by 5 bases and J by 5 bases, with 12 bases between the two germline ends. The CDR3 runs 13 residues. CDR3 bases: TGTGCCAGCAGCCATAACAGCAGATATGGCTACACCTTC. Amino acids: CASSHNSRYGYTF.

V gene TRBV6-5 combines with J gene TRBJ2-4; D perhaps matches TRBD2 (7 bases). Trimming took 7 bases from V and 9 from J, leaving 19 bases between them. This CDR3 region has 14 residues. Per germline, CDR1 MNHEY and CDR2 SVGAGI. The CDR3 spells CASILGGDWVIQYF. The CDR3 DNA reads TGTGCCAGCATCCTAGGGGGGGATTGGGTCATTCAGTACTTC.

The chain joins TRBV7-2 to TRBJ2-5, with D possibly TRBD2 on 5 matching bases. The CDR3 length is 11 residues. Germline assignment: CDR1 SGHTA and CDR2 FQGNSA. V lost 4 bases and J lost 7, with 7 bases in between. CDR3 loop: CASSSDSTQYF. The CDR3, as DNA: TGTGCCAGCAGCTCGGACTCGACCCAGTACTTC.

J is TRBJ1-1 and V is TRBV12-3 or TRBV12-4, with no clear D. Between the trimmed V and J ends, which lost 4 bases and 4 bases, there was a span of 10 bases. This CDR3 region has 13 residues. CDR3 region: CASSSGGLTEAFF. The CDR3 region has the DNA TGTGCCAGCAGTTCCGGAGGACTCACTGAAGCTTTCTTT.

V and J are TRBV6-5 and TRBJ1-5, with a weak D call TRBD1 (5 bases). The CDR3 consists of 12 residues. Germline CDR1 is MNHEY and CDR2 is SVGAGI. The V gene lost 8 bases and the J gene lost 7 bases, with 12 bases spanning the gap. Here the CDR3 reads CASVGDFQPQHF. CDR3 nucleotides: TGTGCCAGCGTAGGGGATTTCCAGCCCCAGCATTTT.

The chain uses TRBV7-2 and TRBJ1-2; D uncertain. Germline CDR1 is SGHTA and CDR2 is FQGNSA. V was pared by 1 base and J by 2 bases, with 8 bases between. This CDR3 region has 14 residues. The CDR3 sequence is CASSLGQPNYGYTF. CDR3 DNA sequence: TGTGCCAGCAGCTTAGGACAACCAAACTATGGCTACACCTTC.

The sample holds a few counts of this clone. The V call is TRBV24-1, the J call TRBJ1-5; 7 bases align to TRBD1. This CDR3 region has 16 residues. Germline assignment: CDR1 KGHDR and CDR2 SFDVKD. With 2 bases clipped from V and 6 bases from J, the junction kept 9 bases outside the gene matches. CDR3 amino acids: CATSDSKRQGRQPQHF. CDR3 coding DNA: TGTGCCACCAGTGATTCCAAGCGACAGGGCCGTCAGCCCCAGCATTTT.

V usage is TRBV6-2 or TRBV6-3 and J usage is TRBJ2-5, with 7 bases fitting TRBD2. J gave up 5 bases and V 6 bases, and 6 bases lay outside the gene matches. Germline V CDR1 and CDR2: MNHEY, SVGEGT. This CDR3 has 13 residues. The CDR3 DNA reads as TGTGCCAGCAGCGGACGGGGAGGGGAGACCCAGTACTTC. It is translated as CASSGRGGETQYF.

This clone was seen a handful of times. V usage is TRBV5-4 and J usage is TRBJ1-4, with D perhaps matching TRBD1 (6 bases). V was clipped by 5 bases and J by 8 bases, with 16 bases between them. The CDR3 has 14 residues. Germline V gene lookup returns CDR1 SGHNT and CDR2 YYREEE (reference sequence). CDR3 sequence: CASSLAGAREKLFF. The DNA for the CDR3 is TGTGCCAGCAGTCTCGCGGGGGCTCGGGAAAAACTGTTTTTT.

The chain is built from TRBV6-5 and TRBJ1-5; 9 nucleotides align to TRBD1. Germline V gene sequence: CDR1 MNHEY, CDR2 SVGAGI. The V segment lost 7 bases and the J segment 7 bases; nucleotides outside the gene matches: 8. The CDR3 runs to 14 residues. The CDR3 DNA sequence: TGTGCCAGCATACCGGGACAGGGACACCAGCCCCAGCATTTT. Translated, it gives CASIPGQGHQPQHF.

The J gene is TRBJ1-5, the V gene TRBV27, with D possibly being TRBD1 (6 bases). CDR3 length: 12 amino acids. V was cut by 8 bases and J by 5 bases, with 10 bases left in between. Germline values: CDR1 MNHEY, CDR2 SMNVEV (reference sequence). CDR3 sequence reads: CASGDTYQPQHF. In DNA form, the CDR3 reads TGTGCCAGCGGGGACACATATCAGCCCCAGCATTTT.

The chain couples TRBV6-5 to TRBJ2-1, with D perhaps TRBD1 (6 bases). The germline CDR1 and CDR2 sequences are MNHEY and SVGAGI. This CDR3 contains 14 residues. Trimming removed 6 bases at V and 4 bases at J, with 13 bases between. CDR3 protein: CASRGDRRYNEQFF. Written as DNA, the CDR3 is TGTGCCAGCAGGGGAGACAGGCGGTACAATGAGCAGTTCTTC.

The chain links TRBV21-1 to TRBJ2-3; the table gives TRBD2 as D, unverified against the DNA. TRBV21-1 represents a pseudogene. The CDR3 is 14 residues long. Here the CDR3 DNA reads TGTGCCAGCAGCAAAACTGGGGGGGGAGATACGCAGTATTTT. It specifies CASSKTGGGDTQYF.

The gene calls are TRBV18 and TRBJ2-1, with D possibly TRBD1 on 5 matching bases. V dropped 6 bases and J dropped 16 bases, with 19 bases sitting between them. This CDR3 has 12 residues. The germline V gene encodes CDR1 KGHSH and CDR2 LQKENI. The CDR3 region has the DNA TGTGCCAGCTCCGCTTCCAGGGATGGGTACTTCTTC. As protein: CASSASRDGYFF.

V and J are TRBV3-1 (or the pseudogene TRBV3-2) and TRBJ2-7, with D possibly TRBD2 on 6 matching bases. Germline V lookup: CDR1 LGHDT, CDR2 YNNKEL (reference sequence). With 1 base removed from V and 5 bases from J, the gap between germline ends came to 9 bases. This CDR3 region has 13 residues. This chain's CDR3 is CASSQGSGDEQYF. In DNA form, the CDR3 reads TGTGCCAGCAGCCAAGGGTCGGGGGACGAGCAGTACTTC.

The CDR3 coding sequence is TGTGCCAGCAGTTACTCTACAGGGGCCATTGGCTACACCTTC. Protein: CASSYSTGAIGYTF. The genes are TRBV6-5 and TRBJ1-2, with 7 bases matching TRBD1. The CDR3 length is 14 residues. CDR1 is MNHEY and CDR2 is SVGAGI in the germline V gene. Trimming cost V 0 bases and J 7 bases; bases outside gene matches: 5.

This clone occurred a few times. This chain uses TRBV10-3 with TRBJ2-5; possible D gene TRBD2, 5 bases. Germline assignment: CDR1 ENHRY and CDR2 SYGVKD. There are 13 residues in the CDR3. V lost 2 bases to trimming and J lost 5 bases, with 9 bases between them. This chain's CDR3 is CAISEPRGETQYF. In DNA, the CDR3 is TGTGCCATCAGTGAGCCCAGAGGGGAGACCCAGTACTTC.

The chain joins TRBV7-6 to TRBJ2-3; D not certain. Looked up from germline, CDR1 is SGHVS and CDR2 is FNYEAQ. Deletions cut 3 bases from V and 5 bases from J, with 6 bases between. CDR3 length equals 12 residues. The CDR3 here is CASSLFRDTQYF. The CDR3 nucleotides are TGTGCCAGCAGCTTGTTTAGAGATACGCAGTATTTT.

The rearrangement links TRBV24-1 to TRBJ1-1, with a weak D call TRBD1 (5 bases). Trimming left V 4 bases short and J 4 bases short, with 9 bases between. Germline-derived CDR1 and CDR2 are KGHDR and SFDVKD. CDR3 length: 13 amino acids. CDR3: CATSEAGLTEAFF. In DNA, the CDR3 is TGTGCCACCAGTGAGGCAGGGCTCACTGAAGCTTTCTTT.

The V gene is TRBV2, the J gene TRBJ2-7, with D perhaps TRBD1 (5 bases). V was pared by 7 bases and J by 2 bases, with 15 bases between. CDR3 size: 14 residues. CDR1 is SNHLY, CDR2 FYNNEI, per germline. CDR3 sequence reads: CASKEQANTYEQYF. DNA for the CDR3: TGTGCCAGCAAGGAACAGGCGAACACCTACGAGCAGTACTTC.

The chain is built from TRBV6-1 and TRBJ1-5; D gene unclear. Germline V gene data show CDR1 as MNHNS and CDR2 as SASEGT. The CDR3 has 15 residues. V shed 3 bases and J shed 7 bases, with 16 bases lying between them. This CDR3 reads CASSERRRASQPQHF. The CDR3 DNA sequence: TGTGCCAGCAGTGAGCGTCGGAGGGCCTCCCAGCCCCAGCATTTT.

With respect to this clone: At the DNA level, this CDR3 is encoded by other sequences in the same sample as well. The rearrangement links TRBV18 to TRBJ1-2; no reliable D call. V lost 1 base and J 5 bases, leaving 8 bases between the germline ends. The length of the CDR3 is 13 residues. The V gene's germline CDR1 is KGHSH and CDR2 LQKENI. DNA of the CDR3: TGTGCCAGCTCACCACGGCAAGATTATGGCTACACCTTC. Residues: CASSPRQDYGYTF.